This record concerns one T cell receptor beta chain sequence. As yet, its antigen is unknown. Some 30,000 T cell genomes, or 200 ng DNA, went into the sorted-subset replicate PCRs. The assay was immunoSEQ multiplex PCR, and TCRdb's table has in-frame clones only and misses some. The data contain roughly 1.4 million clones, approximately 98.5% of them singletons. The entry originates in a study of shared clonotypes between healthy human individuals. Study-wide findings and caveats: When compared with the clonotypes that were shared by all four sorted-subset donors, the non-shared clonotypes turned out to have lower generation probabilities.

The sequencing input was naive CD4+ T cells sorted from blood. The subset: CD45RA+ positively selected. This clonotype was obtained from a man under 40 in good health.

The CDR3 sequence is CASRTAGTHGEQYF. The CDR3 DNA reads TGTGCCAGCAGGACAGCCGGGACCCATGGCGAGCAGTACTTC. This chain links TRBV6-5 with TRBJ2-7; perhaps D is TRBD1 or TRBD2 (5 bases each). CDR3 length: 14 residues. The germline V and J ends were trimmed by 6 bases and 6 bases, with 18 bases remaining between them. Germline V gives CDR1 MNHEY, CDR2 SVGAGI.